The rows below give T cell receptor beta chains drawn from one sample of a study of control samples from healthy donors and cancer patients. TCRdb's copy holds only in-frame clones and misses some; the assay was immunoSEQ multiplex PCR. The sample consists of about 63,000 clones, almost 85% of them appearing once. Sequencing input: blood. These receptors were collected from a man aged 35-49 years in good health. CDR3s include the opening cysteine and the closing phenylalanine or tryptophan. Each record gives: V gene, J gene, clone size, D gene, CDR3 DNA, CDR3 protein. The D gene is left open where the match is weak. Size is stated for part of the rows, as once, few or many counts, or as a class when the clone is expanded.

TRBV19,TRBJ1-1,NA,NA,TGTGCCAGTACTCAGAACACTGAAGCTTTCTTT,CASTQNTEAFF
TRBV7-2,TRBJ2-2,NA,NA,TGTGCCAGCAGCCCATATGGGGGAGCGAACACCGGGGAGCTGTTTTTT,CASSPYGGANTGELFF
TRBV28,TRBJ2-1,NA,TRBD2,TGTGCCAGCAGTTCCATGGCGGGAGGCTCCTACAATGAGCAGTTCTTC,CASSSMAGGSYNEQFF
TRBV3-1/TRBV3-2,TRBJ1-4,NA,NA,TGTGCCAGCAGCCGCCTCCTGCGGGGGACTGGGGCTGAAAAACTGTTTTTT,CASSRLLRGTGAEKLFF
TRBV2,TRBJ2-7,NA,NA,TGTGCCAGCAGTGTGGTGGGGGAGCAGTACTTC,CASSVVGEQYF
TRBV5-4,TRBJ2-2,NA,TRBD1,TGTGCCAGCAGTTTCGACAGGGGGAACACCGGGGAGCTGTTTTTT,CASSFDRGNTGELFF
TRBV5-1,TRBJ2-3,NA,NA,TGCGCCAGCAGCTTGGGGAGCGTTTCTAGCACAGATACGCAGTATTTT,CASSLGSVSSTDTQYF
TRBV4-3,TRBJ2-7,NA,NA,TGCGCCAGCAGCCAAGCGGGAAACTCCTACGAGCAGTACTTC,CASSQAGNSYEQYF
TRBV4-1,TRBJ2-5,NA,NA,TGCGCCAGCAGCCAAGATTGGGGGGTTCAGACCCAGTACTTC,CASSQDWGVQTQYF
TRBV12-5,TRBJ2-5,NA,NA,TGTGCTAGTGGTTTGGTTCGGGAGACCCAGTACTTC,CASGLVRETQYF
TRBV12-3/TRBV12-4,TRBJ2-1,NA,NA,TGTGCCAGCAGTTTAGAAGGAGGGGTTGGGCAGTTCTTC,CASSLEGGVGQFF
TRBV18,TRBJ1-5,NA,TRBD1,TGTGCCAGCTCACCAGGGAGGATAGACAGGGCGCAGTATCAGCCCCAGCATTTT,CASSPGRIDRAQYQPQHF
TRBV10-3,TRBJ2-2,NA,TRBD1,TGTGCCATCAGTGAGGGGACAGGGTATACCGGGGAGCTGTTTTTT,CAISEGTGYTGELFF
TRBV15,TRBJ2-2,NA,TRBD2,TGTGCCACCAGCAGAGATAGAACTAGCGGGAGGGCCGGGGAGCTGTTTTTT,CATSRDRTSGRAGELFF
TRBV7-9,TRBJ2-2,few,NA,TGTGCCAGCAGCCCACCCGCCTTTCGGTCGGGCGCGAACACCGGGGAGCTGTTTTTT,CASSPPAFRSGANTGELFF
TRBV15,TRBJ1-5,once,NA,TGTGCCACCAGCATAAGGGAAGGTCAGCCCCAGCATTTT,CATSIREGQPQHF
TRBV5-1,TRBJ1-4,NA,NA,TGCGCCAGCAGCTTGGGGGACGGATCCCTAGCAACTAATGAAAAACTGTTTTTT,CASSLGDGSLATNEKLFF
TRBV5-1,TRBJ2-2,NA,NA,TGCGCCAGCAGGGACCGGCTTGGCACCGGGGAGCTGTTTTTT,CASRDRLGTGELFF
TRBV19,TRBJ2-7,few,NA,TGTGCCAGTACCCCCTATTCACTGAGGGGGGGGTCCGGCGAGCAGTACTTC,CASTPYSLRGGSGEQYF
TRBV19,TRBJ1-5,NA,NA,TGTGCCAGTAGTATAGTAGGATGGAGGGAGAATCAGCCCCAGCATTTT,CASSIVGWRENQPQHF
TRBV13,TRBJ2-7,NA,NA,TGTGCCAGCAACCAGTACGGGTACGAGCAGTACTTC,CASNQYGYEQYF
TRBV5-6,TRBJ1-3,once,TRBD1,TGTGCCAGCAGCACCGGGACAGTCTCTGGAAACACCATATATTTT,CASSTGTVSGNTIYF
TRBV11-2,TRBJ2-2,NA,NA,TGTGCCAGCAGCTTCTCCCGGTGGAACGGGGAGCTGTTTTTT,CASSFSRWNGELFF
TRBV19,TRBJ2-3,NA,TRBD2,TGTGCCAGTAGTATAGGACTAGCGGGGGCCTTCTCTTTGGGCACAGATACGCAGTATTTT,CASSIGLAGAFSLGTDTQYF
TRBV5-1,TRBJ2-7,once,NA,TGCGCCAGCAGCTTGGACCTATTATCCTACGAGCAGTACTTC,CASSLDLLSYEQYF
TRBV7-9,TRBJ1-1,NA,TRBD1,TGTGCCAGCAGCCCACGAGGACAGGGGTTCACTGAAGCTTTCTTT,CASSPRGQGFTEAFF
TRBV5-1,TRBJ2-1,few,TRBD2,TGCGCCAGCAGCTTGGACCCGAGGACTAGCGGGACATACAATGAGCAGTTCTTC,CASSLDPRTSGTYNEQFF
TRBV3-1/TRBV3-2,TRBJ2-1,NA,NA,TGTGCCAGCAGCCACGGCAGTTTGTGGTTCTTC,CASSHGSLWFF
TRBV5-6,TRBJ1-1,NA,NA,TGTGCCAGCAGCCTGAATTGGGATGAAGCTTTCTTT,CASSLNWDEAFF